The text below deals with one T cell receptor (beta chain). Its antigen has not been determined. No base-level quality is on record; no much larger clone is a single base apart. The time point label here, explained by the study, means: week 23, last vaccination. Each vaccine dose was 300 ug of a 20-mer mutant IDH1 peptide in Montanide, given subcutaneously with topical imiquimod. All donors had newly diagnosed IDH1-mutant astrocytomas of WHO grade 3 or 4 that showed loss of nuclear ATRX. The samples were drawn from NOA16, a multicentre, single-arm, open-label phase I trial in Germany that tested a mutant IDH1 peptide vaccine in humans for the first time. Genomic DNA for TCRB sequencing was extracted from EDTA blood using the DNeasy Blood and Tissue Kit. This record belongs to a study of a mutant IDH1 vaccine in newly diagnosed glioma (dated by TCRdb to about 2021). In terms of the full investigation: Across visits V03 through V10, patients got a total of eight vaccinations, given in weeks 1, 3, 5, 7, 11, 15, 19 and 23. Peripheral blood was collected at six visits: V03 (baseline), V05, V07, V10, V12 and V13. Of the roughly 32 treated patients, 62.5% were male and around 40% were female, and a mean age of roughly 40 years was recorded. In the chemotherapy-containing groups, vaccination started alongside temozolomide cycles, whereas in patients who had radiotherapy alone it started 4-6 weeks after radiotherapy. For exploratory analyses, longitudinal TCRB deep sequencing was carried out in about two dozen treated patients wherever samples were available. Before enrollment, most patients had been given radiochemotherapy with temozolomide as standard therapy, while the rest had received either radiotherapy alone or temozolomide alone.

The investigation overall reported the following: Selection of PBMC samples for TCRB deep sequencing was based on availability. The authors stated that sample limitations prevented analyses of patient blood samples from being reproduced. Immune responses induced by the vaccine were seen in around 93% of patients across multiple MHC alleles. Changes in the top peripheral T cell clonotypes picked up by TCRB sequencing did not appear to be linked to pseudoprogression.

CDR1 and CDR2, per the germline V gene, are SGHTA and FQGNSA. The germline V and J ends show losses of 4 bases and 7 bases respectively, and no gene match explains 7 bases of the junction. From cysteine to phenylalanine, the CDR3 is 15 amino acids long. Just the 45-base CDR3 DNA is kept, in frame starting at base 1. The library was prepared using the immunoSEQ multiplex PCR assay. Following the manufacturer's protocol, the hsTCRB Kit was used to amplify rearranged TCR beta chain sequences. An Illumina MiSeq was used to sequence the TCRB libraries. In the authors' own workflow: Demultiplexing, trimming and gene mapping were performed with the kit vendor's proprietary platform. Held by TCRdb, this immuneACCESS table contains in-frame sequences only and omits some clones. Under half of the omission traces to an unresolved V gene where checked; the cause of the rest is unknown. D and trimming were read from the DNA, whereas the V and J calls and clone size are those reported in that table. Here the sample has 25,000 to 30,000 clones; approximately 80% occur a single time. The ten largest clones represent about 15% of the sample.

The sequencing here drew on PBMCs, taken from a glioma patient whose treatment included an IDH1 peptide vaccine. This sequence was found in a woman in her twenties or thirties with glioma. The chain employs TRBV7-2 and TRBJ2-7; 13 central nucleotides agree with TRBD2. The DNA sequence is as follows: TGTGCCAGCAGCTCGGGACTAGCGGGGACCCGGGAGCAGTACTTC. This yields the protein CASSSGLAGTREQYF.